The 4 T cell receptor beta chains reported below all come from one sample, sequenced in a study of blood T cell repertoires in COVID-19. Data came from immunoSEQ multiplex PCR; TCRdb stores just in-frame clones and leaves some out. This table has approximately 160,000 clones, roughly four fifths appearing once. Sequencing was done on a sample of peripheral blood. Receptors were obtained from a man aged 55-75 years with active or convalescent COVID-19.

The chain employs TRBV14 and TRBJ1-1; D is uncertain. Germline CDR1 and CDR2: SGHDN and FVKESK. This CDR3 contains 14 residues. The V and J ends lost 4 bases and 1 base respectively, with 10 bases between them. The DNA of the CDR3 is TGTGCCAGCAGCCTGACAAATAAGAACACTGAAGCTTTCTTT. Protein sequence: CASSLTNKNTEAFF.

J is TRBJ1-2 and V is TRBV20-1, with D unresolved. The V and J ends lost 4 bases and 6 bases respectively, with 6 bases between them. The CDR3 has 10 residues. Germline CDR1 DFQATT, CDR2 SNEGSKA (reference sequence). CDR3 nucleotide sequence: TGCAGTGCTAAACAAAATGGCTACACCTTC. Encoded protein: CSAKQNGYTF.

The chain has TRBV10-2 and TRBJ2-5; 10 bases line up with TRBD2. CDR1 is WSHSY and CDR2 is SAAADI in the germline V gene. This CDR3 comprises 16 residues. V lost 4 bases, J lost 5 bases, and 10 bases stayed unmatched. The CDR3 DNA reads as TGCGCCAGCAGTGTTGCTAGCGGGAGTGGCTTGGAGACCCAGTACTTC. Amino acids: CASSVASGSGLETQYF.

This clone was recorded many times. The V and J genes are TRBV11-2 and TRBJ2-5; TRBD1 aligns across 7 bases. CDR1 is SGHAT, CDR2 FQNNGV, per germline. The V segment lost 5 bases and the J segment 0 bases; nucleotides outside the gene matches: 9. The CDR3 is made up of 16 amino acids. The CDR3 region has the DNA TGTGCCAGCAGCGACGAGGGGGCGTCATACCAAGAGACCCAGTACTTC. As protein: CASSDEGASYQETQYF.